The 9 T cell receptor beta chains presented below share a single source sample, sequenced in a study of T cells in Graves' hyperthyroidism and ophthalmopathy. The TCR beta CDR3 regions underwent amplification using RNA transcripts as the source. First-round RT-PCR with HTBI primers amplified the TCR CDR3 region. TCRdb redid the calling of the multiplex PCR reads with MiXCR, one entry per CDR3 protein. The sample contains 550,000 to 650,000 distinct CDR3 sequences, 12% to 15% of which appear only once. The sample comprised blood. These receptors were taken from a middle-aged woman with Graves' hyperthyroidism.

The V gene is TRBV20-1, the J gene TRBJ2-1; TRBD2 is a possible D gene (6 bases). This CDR3 has 14 amino acids. The V end was cut by 5 bases, the J end by 4 bases, with 15 bases between. Germline CDR1 is DFQATT and CDR2 is SNEGSKA (reference sequence). Written as DNA, the CDR3 is TGCAGTGCTGGTCTAGCGAACGCATACAATGAGCAGTTCTTC. Encoded protein: CSAGLANAYNEQFF.

This clonotype has a count of ten or more. The CDR3 spells CASQQAGETQYF. DNA for the CDR3: TGTGCCAGCCAGCAGGCGGGGGAGACCCAGTACTTC. The chain joins TRBV2 to TRBJ2-5, with D tentatively TRBD2 (6 bases). The CDR3 covers 12 residues. Germline V CDR1 and CDR2: SNHLY, FYNNEI. V gave up 8 bases and J gave up 5 bases, with 12 bases separating them.

This clonotype has at least ten counts. The chain recombines TRBV28 with TRBJ1-2; the D is unclear. V was clipped by 5 bases and J by 9 bases, with 19 bases between them. The germline V gene has CDR1 MDHEN and CDR2 SYDVKM. The CDR3 consists of 14 residues. For the CDR3, the DNA is TGTGCCAGCAGTCCCCCCGTGCAGGATCGGCGCTACACCTTC. Amino acid sequence: CASSPPVQDRRYTF.

This clonotype was seen at least ten times. Here the CDR3 reads CSVSLRGSYNEQFF. The DNA of the CDR3 is TGCAGCGTTTCCCTCAGGGGTTCGTACAATGAGCAGTTCTTC. The rearrangement joins TRBV29-1 to TRBJ2-1, with D perhaps matching TRBD1 (6 bases). Per the germline V gene, CDR1 is SQVTM and CDR2 is ANQGSEA. This CDR3 has 14 residues. The V and J ends lost 5 bases and 4 bases respectively, with 15 bases between them.

This clonotype occurred a few times. The DNA for the CDR3 is TGTGCCAGCAGTGAATGGAGGGCACGTGAGCAGTTCTTC. Translating gives CASSEWRAREQFF. The chain has TRBV6-1 and TRBJ2-1; D may be TRBD2 (6 bases). The length of the CDR3 is 13 residues. From germline, CDR1 is MNHNS and CDR2 SASEGT. Trimming pared 2 bases from V and 9 bases from J, leaving 11 bases between.

The CDR3 DNA reads as TGTGCCAGCAGCTTAGAGGTTGGCTCTGGGGCCAACGTCCTGACTTTC. Residues: CASSLEVGSGANVLTF. The chain uses TRBV13 and TRBJ2-6, with unresolved D. The germline CDR1 and CDR2 sequences are PRHDT and FYEKMQ (reference sequence). Trimming took 1 base from V and 0 from J, leaving 7 bases between them. This CDR3 has 16 amino acids.

The gene calls are TRBV7-2 and TRBJ2-7, with D possibly being TRBD1 (5 bases). V was trimmed by 1 base and J by 6 bases, leaving 16 bases between them. The CDR3 runs to 15 residues. Germline CDR1 SGHTA, CDR2 FQGNSA. CDR3 sequence reads: CASSLVGQGRSEQYF. CDR3 DNA sequence: TGTGCCAGCAGCTTAGTGGGTCAGGGAAGAAGCGAGCAGTACTTC. The whole variable domain, filled in from reference TRBV7-2 and TRBJ2-7, reads GAGVSQSPSNKVTEKGKDVELRCDPISGHTALYWYRQSLGQGLEFLIYFQGNSAPDKSGLPSDRFSAERTGGSVSTLTIQRTQQEDSAVYLCASSLVGQGRSEQYFGPGTRLTVT.

This clonotype was detected ten times or more. The CDR3: CSASGGSSSTDTQYF. For the CDR3, the DNA is TGCAGTGCTAGTGGGGGCTCTAGCAGCACAGATACGCAGTATTTT. The chain combines TRBV20-1 with TRBJ2-3, with D possibly matching TRBD1 (6 bases). Trimming stripped 3 bases from V and 0 bases from J, with 13 bases between. This CDR3 region has 15 residues. Germline loops: CDR1 DFQATT, CDR2 SNEGSKA (reference sequence).

The chain is built from TRBV4-1 and TRBJ2-1, with 12 nucleotides matching TRBD2. V shed 4 bases and J 6 bases; nucleotides not matched to a gene: 10. Germline-derived CDR1 and CDR2 are MGHRA and YSYEKL. This CDR3 has 17 residues. CDR3 bases: TGCGCCAGCAGCCCTATACCGACTAGCGGGAGTTTCAATGAGCAGTTCTTC. Its protein is CASSPIPTSGSFNEQFF.